This TCR beta chain was observed in a study of monozygotic twins with inflammatory bowel disease (dated by TCRdb to the late 2010s). With regard to the full study: The full study comprised approximately 28 monozygotic twin pairs: nine German pairs (four IBD-concordant, five IBD-discordant) and 19 IBD-discordant Danish pairs. Disease-associated traits were sought mainly through comparisons between IBD patients and their genetically identical healthy co-twins within discordant pairs. Each individual had, on average, about 151 000 unique TCRalpha sequences and 181 000 unique TCRbeta sequences available for analysis. What the authors observed across the whole study: Measured by the inverse Simpson index, TCRbeta repertoire diversity was lower in IBD patients than in their healthy co-twins. Distinction between different T cell subtypes could not be achieved in the analysis. Concordant and discordant twins showed no difference in repertoire similarity, possibly because of limited statistical power. Compared with healthy twins, IBD patients shared fewer clonotypes with other individuals, and the difference was most pronounced in patients with signs of disease activity. Differing immunosuppressive treatments among patients may have added background noise and inter-individual variability to the repertoires. No single strong signal or clonotype linked to IBD turned up in the results, so the idea that one exists was not supported.

The germline V gene sets CDR1 to MDHEN and CDR2 to SYDVKM. The cysteine opens and the phenylalanine closes a CDR3 of 15 amino acids. The DNA is unrecorded. Library method: 5' RACE. For each TCR library, 3,000 to 4,000 ng of total RNA was used. For each sample, cDNA was synthesized in eight separate reactions using SMARTScribe reverse transcriptase. During cDNA synthesis, template switching was used to introduce unique molecular identifiers that contained a 6-nucleotide sample barcode. TCRalpha and TCRbeta cDNA was amplified in two nested PCRs of roughly 16 and 10 cycles, and bead purification was carried out after each PCR. Before amplification, cDNA was treated with uracil DNA-glycosylase and purified using the QIAquick PCR purification kit. The second PCR added Illumina TruSeq-compatible adapters along with sample-specific barcodes. Library quality and concentration were assessed using TapeStation and Qubit, and 5 to 6 ng of each library was pooled. Sequencing of the pooled libraries was done on an Illumina HiSeq2500 single-index Rapid Run using custom sequencing primers and 2 x 100 bp reads. As for the authors' bioinformatics: MiGEC version 1.2.6 was used for UMI-based consensus assembly to correct PCR and sequencing errors. MiXCR version 2.1.1 was used for V(D)J alignment, clonotype assembly and CDR3 extraction. Normalisation of gene usage, clonotype sharing and MAIT/NKT TCR abundance was achieved by analysing the top 1000, 10 000 and 20 000 clonotypes per sample. After downsampling to 27 000 UMIs, diversity was calculated as the inverse Simpson index using the vegan R package. Paired Mann-Whitney U tests were applied to discordant twin pairs, and Benjamini-Hochberg correction was used for multiple testing. With the reads reprocessed by TCRdb, a single entry stands for each CDR3 protein sequence and no DNA is reported. These V and J calls originate from TCRdb's pipeline instead of the authors' own analysis. The table for this sample lists approximately 100,000 distinct CDR3 sequences. The ten largest clones add up to approximately 1.8% of the sample.

On this clonotype: Its antigen is still unknown.

From each donor, a roughly 2.5 ml peripheral blood sample was drawn into PAXgene tubes and stored at -80 degrees C. Without T cell sorting, total RNA was isolated from whole blood using the PAXgene blood miRNA kit on an automated QIAcube. Peripheral blood from monozygotic twin pairs, either concordant or discordant for inflammatory bowel disease, underwent deep TCRalpha and TCRbeta repertoire profiling that used unique molecular barcoding. Smoking habits were recorded for all twin pairs, with individuals classified as current, former or never smokers. The rearrangement joined TRBV28 to TRBJ2-7; there is no DNA to check the TCRdb D call of TRBD2. Sequenced input: blood. The receptor's source is a human donor with ulcerative colitis or Crohn's disease, or a healthy co-twin of an affected twin (not recorded which). The CDR3 corresponds to CASRVGPSGAYEQYF.